This TCR beta chain was identified during a study of human T cells and chemical hapten exposure. TCRdb re-called the RACE reads through MiXCR, storing one row per CDR3 protein. The sample includes about 82,000 distinct CDR3 sequences, roughly a tenth seen only once; the top ten take 5%. Described time point: patch test 2, 6 weeks after DPC sensitization. Treatment specified: therapeutic diphenylcyclopropenone sensitization with weekly scalp DPC. In its sample, this clonotype was seen a few times. Germline CDR1 DFQATT, CDR2 SNEGSKA (reference sequence). V lost 5 bases and J lost 4; bases outside the gene matches: 5. The CDR3 sequence is 14 residues long.

The sequenced sample was whole blood, obtained in connection with sensitization to the hapten diphenylcyclopropenone (DPC). This chain connects TRBV20-1 to TRBJ2-1; TRBD2 agrees at 10 bases. This receptor was obtained from a woman aged 45-59 years with alopecia areata. Some clones in this sample may be carry-over from other donors' samples. This CDR3 reads CSAGASGRYNEQFF. CDR3 in DNA: TGCAGTGCTGGGGCTAGCGGGAGATACAATGAGCAGTTCTTC.